This TCR beta chain originates from a study of T cell repertoires in cytomegalovirus infection. Germline CDR1 is LGHNA and CDR2 is YNFKEQ. The CDR3 extends over 17 amino acids. The junction had 6 bases not matched to a gene; V was cut back by 1 base and J by 0 bases. Using its own MiXCR run on the reads, TCRdb lists one record per CDR3 protein. The sample comprises under 850,000 distinct CDR3 sequences, about 40% of which are singletons, and under 3% rests with the top ten. The chain recombines TRBV4-2 with TRBJ2-3; 8 positions match TRBD2. The sequence came from a human donor in good health (CMV status not recorded). Some clones in this sample may be carry-over from other donors' samples. The sample comprised PBMCs. CDR3 residues: CASSQAGGGISTDTQYF. The CDR3 DNA follows: TGTGCCAGCAGCCAAGCAGGCGGGGGGATTAGCACAGATACGCAGTATTTT.